Below, 20 T cell receptor beta chains from the same sample are listed, as sequenced in a study of technical replicates of blood from a few donors. Measured with immunoSEQ multiplex PCR; TCRdb has only the in-frame clones, and not every one. The data contain around 85,000 clones, 94% of them singletons. The sequenced sample consisted of T cells isolated from PBMCs. The receptors were gathered from a human donor in good health.

The gene calls are TRBV5-1 and TRBJ2-3; D perhaps matches TRBD2 (5 bases). Germline-derived CDR1 and CDR2 are SGHRS and YFSETQ. CDR3 length equals 14 residues. V was clipped by 3 bases and J by 0 bases, with 8 bases between them. The CDR3, as DNA: TGCGCCAGCAGCTCGGGCGGGAGCACAGATACGCAGTATTTT. It yields the protein CASSSGGSTDTQYF.

This chain joins TRBV5-1 and TRBJ2-2; TRBD1 is a possible D gene (6 bases). The V end was cut by 5 bases, the J end by 6 bases, with 14 bases between. Germline lookup yields CDR1 SGHRS and CDR2 YFSETQ. This CDR3 is 14 amino acids long. The CDR3 loop reads CASRITGFSGELFF. CDR3 bases: TGCGCCAGCAGGATCACAGGGTTTTCCGGGGAGCTGTTTTTT.

V usage is TRBV2 and J usage is TRBJ1-2; tentative D call: TRBD1 (5 bases). V dropped 3 bases and J dropped 6 bases, with 11 bases sitting between them. The CDR3 is made up of 13 amino acids. CDR1 is SNHLY, CDR2 FYNNEI, per germline. The CDR3 sequence: CASSDPGGDGYTF. The DNA of the CDR3 is TGTGCCAGCAGTGACCCCGGGGGTGATGGCTACACCTTC.

This chain connects TRBV7-6 to TRBJ2-7; 13 bases align to TRBD2. The CDR3 runs 15 residues. CDR1 SGHVS and CDR2 FNYEAQ come from the germline V gene. V trimming: 5 bases; J trimming: 5 bases; junction bases outside the gene matches: 6. The CDR3 nucleotides are TGTGCCAGCAGCCACGGACTAGCGGGAGCCCACGAGCAGTACTTC. Amino acid sequence: CASSHGLAGAHEQYF.

The gene calls are TRBV14 and TRBJ1-5, with 10 bases matching TRBD1. Trimming at V came to 2 bases and at J to 6 bases, leaving 16 bases not matched to a gene. CDR1 is SGHDN, CDR2 FVKESK, per germline. The CDR3 contains 19 residues. DNA for the CDR3: TGTGCCAGCAGCCAATCCCTCCCCCGACGGACAGGGGGTAGTCAGCCCCAGCATTTT. This translates into CASSQSLPRRTGGSQPQHF.

CDR3: CASRTGAFEQYF. CDR3 nucleotide sequence: TGTGCCAGCAGGACGGGAGCATTCGAGCAGTACTTC. The rearrangement links TRBV27 to TRBJ2-7; TRBD2 might be the D (6 bases). Germline CDR1 and CDR2: MNHEY and SMNVEV (reference sequence). CDR3 length: 12 residues. V lost 6 bases, J lost 6 bases, and 12 bases lay in between.

This chain uses TRBV11-3 with TRBJ2-3; no clear D. CDR3 size: 14 residues. Germline assignment: CDR1 SGHNT and CDR2 YENEEA. The V end lost 7 bases, the J end lost 2 bases, and 13 bases lay between the germline ends. The CDR3, as DNA: TGTGCCAGCACCCTTCTCCGAGACACAGATACGCAGTATTTT. Translating gives CASTLLRDTDTQYF.

The rearrangement links TRBV4-1 to TRBJ1-5; the D is unclear. There are 13 residues in the CDR3. The V and J ends lost 1 base and 15 bases respectively, with 16 bases between them. The germline CDR1 and CDR2 sequences are MGHRA and YSYEKL. As DNA, the CDR3 is TGCGCCAGCAGCCAAGGGCTCTCTAAGGCAGGGCATTTT. Translating it yields CASSQGLSKAGHF.

The J gene is TRBJ2-1, the V gene TRBV4-1; D is uncertain. Germline CDR1 reads MGHRA; CDR2 reads YSYEKL. The CDR3 sequence is 12 residues long. V was cut by 4 bases and J by 12 bases, with 13 bases left in between. The CDR3 DNA follows: TGCGCCAGCAGCCGTGACGTGAGGAGGCAGTTCTTC. Translation gives CASSRDVRRQFF.

The CDR3 nucleotides are TGTGCCAGCAGCCCAGGGAGGTTTGGCACAGATACGCAGTATTTT. Translated, it gives CASSPGRFGTDTQYF. The genes are TRBV27 and TRBJ2-3; possible D gene TRBD2, 6 bases. This CDR3 has 15 amino acids. V was pared by 6 bases and J by 1 base, with 14 bases between. CDR1 and CDR2 (germline): MNHEY, SMNVEV (reference sequence).

The chain carries TRBV5-8 and TRBJ1-1; D is perhaps TRBD1 (6 bases). CDR3 size: 14 residues. Per the germline V gene, CDR1 is SGHTS and CDR2 is YDEGEE. V lost 0 bases and J 6 bases, leaving 12 bases between the germline ends. The CDR3 protein is CASSLGGGLAEAFF. The CDR3 DNA follows: TGTGCCAGCAGCTTGGGCGGGGGGCTAGCTGAAGCTTTCTTT.

This clone was found once. The genes are TRBV5-6 and TRBJ2-3, with TRBD1 identical over 8 bases. The junction had 12 bases not matched to a gene; V was cut back by 5 bases and J by 7 bases. Germline lookup yields CDR1 SGHDT and CDR2 YYEEEE. This CDR3 spans 15 amino acids. CDR3 bases: TGTGCCAGCAGTCCAATTAGACAGGGGTCGAATACGCAGTATTTT. Its translation: CASSPIRQGSNTQYF.

The V call is TRBV28, the J call TRBJ2-2; unclear D gene. Trimming left V 3 bases short and J 6 bases short, with 14 bases between. Germline CDR1 reads MDHEN; CDR2 reads SYDVKM. The CDR3 sequence is 15 residues long. The CDR3 sequence is CASSFPPNIAGELFF. As DNA, the CDR3 is TGTGCCAGCAGTTTCCCTCCCAATATAGCCGGGGAGCTGTTTTTT.

This clone appeared once. The rearrangement links TRBV5-1 to TRBJ2-7; D may be TRBD2 (5 bases). In germline, CDR1 is SGHRS, CDR2 YFSETQ. Trimming removed 3 bases at V and 4 bases at J, with 11 bases between. CDR3 length: 13 amino acids. The CDR3 loop reads CASSYPGVYEQYF. The CDR3 coding sequence is TGCGCCAGCAGCTATCCCGGGGTTTACGAGCAGTACTTC. Full variable domain (rest looked up from reference TRBV5-1 and TRBJ2-7): KAGVTQTPRYLIKTRGQQVTLSCSPISGHRSVSWYQQTPGQGLQFLFEYFSETQRNKGNFPGRFSGRQFSNSRSEMNVSTLELGDSALYLCASSYPGVYEQYFGPGTRLTVT.

The gene calls are TRBV7-6 and TRBJ1-1, with TRBD1 matching 9 bases. The V segment lost 5 bases and the J segment 5 bases; nucleotides outside the gene matches: 9. Germline CDR1 SGHVS, CDR2 FNYEAQ. This CDR3 has 15 amino acids. The CDR3 here is CASSNPGQGKTEAFF. The CDR3 coding sequence is TGTGCCAGCAGCAACCCGGGACAGGGTAAGACTGAAGCTTTCTTT.

This sequence joins TRBV9 and TRBJ1-2; TRBD1 is a possible D gene (5 bases). V was cut by 0 bases and J by 8 bases, with 23 bases left in between. The CDR3 spans 17 residues. In germline, CDR1 is SGDLS, CDR2 YYNGEE. In DNA, the CDR3 is TGTGCCAGCAGCGTAGACCTGCTGGGGGGGACCATAGGGGGCTACACCTTC. Amino acids: CASSVDLLGGTIGGYTF.

This clone has a handful of counts. This chain joins TRBV13 and TRBJ1-1; D is ambiguous. The V end was cut by 3 bases, the J end by 11 bases, with 22 bases between. The CDR3 extends over 15 amino acids. Germline-derived CDR1 and CDR2 are PRHDT and FYEKMQ (reference sequence). The CDR3 nucleotides are TGTGCCAGCAGCTTTTCCCTGATTCGGGATAGGGCGGCTTTCTTT. Translated: CASSFSLIRDRAAFF.

The rearrangement links TRBV5-1 to TRBJ1-4; D not certain. This CDR3 is 16 amino acids long. CDR1 is SGHRS, CDR2 YFSETQ, per germline. With 0 bases removed from V and 0 bases from J, the gap between germline ends came to 9 bases. CDR3 coding DNA: TGCGCCAGCAGCTTGGTTCCGGGTCCAACTAATGAAAAACTGTTTTTT. This sequence encodes CASSLVPGPTNEKLFF.

The chain is built from TRBV10-1 and TRBJ2-2; 7 bases fit TRBD1. CDR3 length: 15 residues. V was clipped by 7 bases and J by 0 bases; unmatched bases: 5. Germline V gene sequence: CDR1 WNHNN, CDR2 SYGVQD (reference sequence). The DNA of the CDR3 is TGCGCCAGCAAATCCGGACAGGCGAACACCGGGGAGCTGTTTTTT. Protein product: CASKSGQANTGELFF.

The gene calls are TRBV25-1 and TRBJ1-4, with a tentative D call TRBD1 (6 bases). V lost 4 bases, J lost 7 bases, and 19 bases lay in between. This CDR3 has 16 amino acids. CDR1 MGHDK and CDR2 SYGVNS come from the germline V gene. CDR3 region: CASSGGLGGASEKLFF. CDR3 DNA: TGTGCCAGCAGTGGTGGGCTCGGGGGGGCTTCTGAAAAACTGTTTTTT.